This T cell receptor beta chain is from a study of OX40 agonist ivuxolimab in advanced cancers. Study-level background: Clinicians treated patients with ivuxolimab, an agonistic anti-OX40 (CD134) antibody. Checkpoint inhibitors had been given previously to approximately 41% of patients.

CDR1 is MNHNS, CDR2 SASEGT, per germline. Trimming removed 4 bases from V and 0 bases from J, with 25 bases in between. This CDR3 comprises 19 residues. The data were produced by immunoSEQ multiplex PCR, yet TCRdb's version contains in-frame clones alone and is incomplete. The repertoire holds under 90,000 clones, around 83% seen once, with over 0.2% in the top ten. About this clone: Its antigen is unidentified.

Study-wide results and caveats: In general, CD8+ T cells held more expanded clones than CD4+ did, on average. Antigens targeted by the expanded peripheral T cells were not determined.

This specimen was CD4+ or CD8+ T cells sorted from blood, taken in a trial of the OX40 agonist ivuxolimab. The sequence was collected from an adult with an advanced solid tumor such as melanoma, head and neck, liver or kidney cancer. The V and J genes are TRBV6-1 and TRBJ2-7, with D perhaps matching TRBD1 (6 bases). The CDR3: CASSVGQLGSFPSSYEQYV. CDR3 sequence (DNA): TGTGCCAGCAGTGTAGGACAGTTAGGATCATTTCCCAGCTCCTACGAGCAGTACGTC.